What follows is one T cell receptor (beta chain) and its context. Germline CDR1 MDHEN, CDR2 SYDVKM. This CDR3 contains 15 residues. Trimming at V came to 4 bases and at J to 3 bases, leaving 7 bases not matched to a gene. The data derive from a study of technical replicates of blood from several donors. TCRdb's table, derived via immunoSEQ multiplex PCR, lists solely in-frame clones and lacks some. This table has more than 65,000 clones, about 95% appearing once. This sequence was found in a human donor in good health. Sequenced sample: T cells isolated from PBMCs. The chain combines TRBV28 with TRBJ2-7; TRBD2 agrees at 9 bases. The CDR3 nucleotides are TGTGCCAGCAGTTGGCGCGGGAGGGGGGTCTACGAGCAGTACTTC. Translating gives CASSWRGRGVYEQYF. Full variable domain (missing parts from reference TRBV28 and TRBJ2-7): DVKVTQSSRYLVKRTGEKVFLECVQDMDHENMFWYRQDPGLGLRLIYFSYDVKMKEKGDIPEGYSVSREKKERFSLILESASTNQTSMYLCASSWRGRGVYEQYFGPGTRLTVT.